Listed below are T cell receptor beta chains from one sample, sequenced in a study of shared clonotypes between healthy human individuals. Profiling relied on immunoSEQ multiplex PCR, and the TCRdb table lists in-frame clones only, not all of them. In the table there are about 2.4 million clones, 90% to 95% of which are singletons. Sequencing used naive CD4+ T cells from PBMCs. Receptors originate from a young man in good health. Some clones in this sample may be carry-over from other donors' samples. Both conserved end residues are part of each CDR3. The order of the fields is CDR3 DNA, CDR3 protein, V gene, clone size, D gene, J gene. D genes are given only for firm matches. Clone size is not always given. Where it is, it says once, few, many or a class for expanded clones.

TGTGCCAGCAGCTTGGGAGGGGAGGGAATAACAGATACGCAGTATTTT | CASSLGGEGITDTQYF | TRBV5-8 | once | TRBD2 | TRBJ2-3
TGTGCCATAGGGCCGGGACAGGGCAATGAGCAGTTCTTC | CAIGPGQGNEQFF | TRBV10-3 | NA | TRBD1 | TRBJ2-1
TGTGCCAGCATAAGGTCGGCGGGCACAGATACGCAGTATTTT | CASIRSAGTDTQYF | TRBV7-9 | NA | NA | TRBJ2-3
TGTGCCAGCAGTGACTCGTCTAGTCGAACCGGGGAGCTGTTTTTT | CASSDSSSRTGELFF | TRBV6-4 | NA | NA | TRBJ2-2
TGTGCCATCAGGGCCAGGGACAGCTCCTACGAGCAGTACTTC | CAIRARDSSYEQYF | TRBV10-3 | NA | TRBD1 | TRBJ2-7
TGTGCCAGCAGTGAAAATAGAGCGACACAGCAGTTCTTC | CASSENRATQQFF | TRBV25-1 | NA | NA | TRBJ2-1
TGTGCCAGCTCACCAAGAGCAGGGGCTGCCGAGCAGTACTTC | CASSPRAGAAEQYF | TRBV18 | NA | NA | TRBJ2-7
TGTGCCAGCAGTGTAAACCAAGAGACCCAGTACTTC | CASSVNQETQYF | TRBV2 | once | NA | TRBJ2-5
TGCAGTGAGTTGTTGAACACTGAAGCTTTCTTT | CSELLNTEAFF | TRBV20-1 | NA | NA | TRBJ1-1
TGTGCCACCTCCGGGACAGGGAGCTATGGCTACACCTTC | CATSGTGSYGYTF | TRBV15 | NA | TRBD1 | TRBJ1-2
TGTGCCAGCAGCCTGGGGCTAGCGGGACACACAGATACGCAGTATTTT | CASSLGLAGHTDTQYF | TRBV9 | NA | TRBD2 | TRBJ2-3
TGTGCCAGCAGCCCATCTAGCGCCCGCTCCTACGAGCAGTACTTC | CASSPSSARSYEQYF | TRBV5-4 | NA | NA | TRBJ2-7
TGCGCCAGCCGCAGGGTAGCGGGAGGGGGTGAGCAGTACTTC | CASRRVAGGGEQYF | TRBV4-1 | few | TRBD2 | TRBJ2-7
TGCAGCGTTGACAGGGCCAGGGGGGAGCAGTACTTC | CSVDRARGEQYF | TRBV29-1 | NA | TRBD1 | TRBJ2-7
TGTGCCAGCAGCTCCCTAGCGGGAGCCCCCCACTACAATGAGCAGTTCTTC | CASSSLAGAPHYNEQFF | TRBV5-8 | NA | TRBD2 | TRBJ2-1
TGCGCCAGCAGCTTGGGCTATACAGGGGATGGAGGGTATAGCAATCAGCCCCAGCATTTT | CASSLGYTGDGGYSNQPQHF | TRBV5-1 | NA | TRBD1 | TRBJ1-5
TGCGCCAGCAGCCCGGCCATCCCGGGAGACACTGAAGCTTTCTTT | CASSPAIPGDTEAFF | TRBV5-1 | NA | NA | TRBJ1-1
TGTGCCAGCAGCCAGGTGACTGGAGATACGCAGTATTTT | CASSQVTGDTQYF | TRBV14 | NA | NA | TRBJ2-3
TGTGCCAGCAGCTCAGTGACGGGGATTCCGGTAGTGAGCACTGAAGCTTTCTTT | CASSSVTGIPVVSTEAFF | TRBV5-8 | NA | NA | TRBJ1-1
TGTGCCAGCAGTTTTGGAGGTTCAGGGCAGCCCCAGCATTTT | CASSFGGSGQPQHF | TRBV28 | NA | NA | TRBJ1-5
TGTGCCAGCAGCCCACTAACCGGGACAGGGGTGAAGCATGAGCAGTTCTTC | CASSPLTGTGVKHEQFF | TRBV11-2 | NA | TRBD1 | TRBJ2-1
TGTGCCAGCAGCTTGTCGGGTTCCACCGGGGAGCTGTTTTTT | CASSLSGSTGELFF | TRBV7-9 | NA | NA | TRBJ2-2
TGTGCCAGTAGTGAAGCGGGATCGGCGATCTACGAGCAGTACTTC | CASSEAGSAIYEQYF | TRBV19 | NA | TRBD2 | TRBJ2-7
TGCGCCAGCAGCCCCCTAGCTTGGGGGAGCACAGATACGCAGTATTTT | CASSPLAWGSTDTQYF | TRBV5-1 | NA | NA | TRBJ2-3
TGTGCCACCAGAAGACCCCAGGGGGGTTTGGAGACCCAGTACTTC | CATRRPQGGLETQYF | TRBV15 | NA | NA | TRBJ2-5
TGCGCCAGCAGCCAAGACCTCGGGGGCACTGGGGCCAACGTCCTGACTTTC | CASSQDLGGTGANVLTF | TRBV4-1 | NA | NA | TRBJ2-6
TGTGCCAGCAGTTCAATAAATCAGCCCCAGCATTTT | CASSSINQPQHF | TRBV28 | NA | NA | TRBJ1-5
TGCGCCAGCAGTGAGTCGAGCCGGGGCGAGCAGTACTTC | CASSESSRGEQYF | TRBV10-2 | once | NA | TRBJ2-7
TGTGCCATCAGTGACCCTGGACGTGGCAATCAGCCCCAGCATTTT | CAISDPGRGNQPQHF | TRBV10-3 | NA | NA | TRBJ1-5
TGTGCCAGCAGCTCACGACCGCTTAGCGGGAGGTCGAACACCGGGGAGCTGTTTTTT | CASSSRPLSGRSNTGELFF | TRBV7-9 | NA | TRBD2 | TRBJ2-2
TGTGCCACTCGAGCGGACCGATACACAGATACGCAGTATTTT | CATRADRYTDTQYF | TRBV15 | NA | NA | TRBJ2-3
TGTGCCAGCAGCCCAGACAGGACCGCTGGGGCCCAGTACTTC | CASSPDRTAGAQYF | TRBV6-6 | once | NA | TRBJ2-5
TGTGCCAGCAGCTTGGTGGGACTAGGGGTCAATGAGCAGTTCTTC | CASSLVGLGVNEQFF | TRBV5-4 | NA | TRBD2 | TRBJ2-1
TGTGCCAGCAGCTCCCGACTAATCCCAATGTACGAGCAGTACTTC | CASSSRLIPMYEQYF | TRBV7-9 | once | NA | TRBJ2-7
TGTGCCAGCAGTTTCCGGACAGGGGGCTACGAGCAGTACTTC | CASSFRTGGYEQYF | TRBV6-5 | NA | TRBD1 | TRBJ2-7
TGTGCCAGCGTTAGGACAGGGGGCACGGGCGAGCAGTACTTC | CASVRTGGTGEQYF | TRBV27 | once | TRBD1 | TRBJ2-7
TGTGCCAGCAGCTTGGTCCGTACAGCAAACAATGAGCAGTTCTTC | CASSLVRTANNEQFF | TRBV7-9 | once | NA | TRBJ2-1
TGTGCCTGGAGTGATGGGCAGATACTGTTTTTT | CAWSDGQILFF | TRBV30 | NA | NA | TRBJ1-4
TGTGCCAGTAGGGACAGGGGAAATTCACCCCTCCACTTT | CASRDRGNSPLHF | TRBV2 | NA | TRBD1 | TRBJ1-6
TGTGCCAGTAGCAGGGGGCGAGTTGGCTACACCTTC | CASSRGRVGYTF | TRBV19 | once | TRBD1 | TRBJ1-2
TGTGCCAGCAGCTCCACCCGACCCCCTACTAGCGGGAGTTTCGATACGCAGTATTTT | CASSSTRPPTSGSFDTQYF | TRBV7-9 | NA | TRBD2 | TRBJ2-3
TGTGCCAGCACCCCTGGCGGGGGCAACAATCAGCCCCAGCATTTT | CASTPGGGNNQPQHF | TRBV6-5 | NA | NA | TRBJ1-5
TGTGCCACCAGCAGAGGGAACAGGGGAAGCTCCTACAATGAGCAGTTCTTC | CATSRGNRGSSYNEQFF | TRBV15 | NA | TRBD1 | TRBJ2-1
TGTGCCAGCAAATACCGGGACAGGGCATTTGGCGAGCAGTACTTC | CASKYRDRAFGEQYF | TRBV6-1 | NA | TRBD1 | TRBJ2-7
TGTGCCAGCTCAGGAGGGGGGGGCGTACGGAACACTGAAGCTTTCTTT | CASSGGGGVRNTEAFF | TRBV18 | NA | NA | TRBJ1-1
TGCGCCAGCAGCGTCGGGGGAGGGGGCGAGACCGGGGAGCTGTTTTTT | CASSVGGGGETGELFF | TRBV5-1 | NA | NA | TRBJ2-2
TGTGCCAGCAGCCTCACGGTAGGGGGCACTGAAGCTTTCTTT | CASSLTVGGTEAFF | TRBV6-4 | NA | NA | TRBJ1-1
TGTGCCAGCAGCTTCAGACGGGAAGAGACCCAGTACTTC | CASSFRREETQYF | TRBV7-3 | NA | NA | TRBJ2-5
TGTGCCAGCACCCTCGGGTCTGGGGCCAACGTCCTGACTTTC | CASTLGSGANVLTF | TRBV5-4 | NA | NA | TRBJ2-6
TGTGCCAGCAGCCCTAGCCTCCAAAAACGCAATGAGCAGTTCTTC | CASSPSLQKRNEQFF | TRBV11-2 | NA | NA | TRBJ2-1
TGTGCCAGCAGCAGACCCCGAGGGACCCAGTACTTC | CASSRPRGTQYF | TRBV6-5 | NA | NA | TRBJ2-5
TGTGCCAGCAGCGCTTCATCCAATCAGCCCCAGCATTTT | CASSASSNQPQHF | TRBV7-2 | few | NA | TRBJ1-5
TGTGCCAGCAGCTTCGCTCCGATGTACAATGAGCAGTTCTTC | CASSFAPMYNEQFF | TRBV5-6 | NA | NA | TRBJ2-1
TGTGCCAGCTCACCACAGCAGGGACTAGCGGCCTACGAGCAGTACTTC | CASSPQQGLAAYEQYF | TRBV18 | NA | TRBD2 | TRBJ2-7
TGTGCCAGCAGCTTAAGACTAGCGGGGAAATACAATGAGCAGTTCTTC | CASSLRLAGKYNEQFF | TRBV7-9 | NA | TRBD2 | TRBJ2-1